What follows are 23 T cell receptor beta chains derived from one specimen sequenced in a study of T cell responses to AZD1222 COVID-19 vaccine. Measured with immunoSEQ multiplex PCR; TCRdb has only the in-frame clones, and not every one. The data contain about 110,000 clones, approximately 85% of them singletons. Sequenced material: peripheral blood, taken on day 0 of AZD1222 vaccination. Source of these receptors: an adult in good health.

This chain links TRBV6-2 or TRBV6-3 with TRBJ1-2, with unresolved D. Looked up from germline, CDR1 is MNHEY and CDR2 is SVGEGT. The CDR3 spans 13 residues. V was cut by 1 base and J by 6 bases, with 9 bases left in between. CDR3 protein: CASSYLDLNGYTF. As DNA, the CDR3 is TGTGCCAGCAGTTACTTGGACCTCAATGGCTACACCTTC.

J is TRBJ1-1 and V is TRBV18; D uncertain. CDR1 and CDR2 from the germline V gene are KGHSH and LQKENI. Deletions cut 2 bases from V and 4 bases from J, with 8 bases between. The CDR3 is 13 amino acids. The CDR3, as DNA: TGTGCCAGCTCACCAAGCGGAGGCACTGAAGCTTTCTTT. Amino acids: CASSPSGGTEAFF.

The CDR3 is CASSSPGQAYEQYF. In DNA, the CDR3 is TGTGCCAGCAGCTCCCCCGGCCAGGCCTACGAGCAGTACTTC. The V call is TRBV7-8, the J call TRBJ2-7; D ambiguous. V shed 4 bases and J shed 2 bases, with 12 bases lying between them. Germline V gene lookup returns CDR1 SGHVS and CDR2 FQNEAQ. CDR3 length equals 14 residues.

V gene TRBV5-6 combines with J gene TRBJ2-7, with a possible D match to TRBD1 (7 bases). The length of the CDR3 is 14 residues. V lost 2 bases and J 9 bases, leaving 18 bases between the germline ends. The germline gives CDR1 SGHDT, CDR2 YYEEEE. CDR3 nucleotides: TGTGCCAGCAGCTTCCAGGGGGGCGCCGTGGGGCAGTACTTC. Protein product: CASSFQGGAVGQYF.

This chain uses TRBV27 with TRBJ2-2; D remains unclear. Trimming shortened V by 1 base and J by 5 bases, and 8 bases separated the two germline ends. This CDR3 contains 14 residues. The germline gives CDR1 MNHEY, CDR2 SMNVEV (reference sequence). The CDR3 DNA reads as TGTGCCAGCAGTTTATTTCGTCAGACCGGGGAGCTGTTTTTT. Translation: CASSLFRQTGELFF.

V usage is TRBV28 and J usage is TRBJ2-5, with TRBD1 matching 8 bases. CDR1 is MDHEN and CDR2 is SYDVKM in the germline V gene. This CDR3 contains 14 residues. The V gene end was trimmed by 1 base and the J gene end by 5 bases; junction bases not matched to a gene: 3. The CDR3 sequence: CASSLSQGAETQYF. Written as DNA, the CDR3 is TGTGCCAGCAGTTTATCCCAGGGGGCGGAGACCCAGTACTTC.

This clone was seen only a few times. The J gene is TRBJ2-1, the V gene TRBV27, with D possibly TRBD2 on 7 matching bases. CDR1 is MNHEY and CDR2 is SMNVEV in the germline V gene (reference sequence). The CDR3 loop spans 15 amino acids. Trimming removed 8 bases from V and 6 bases from J, with 20 bases in between. Here the CDR3 reads CASAQLGGASNEQFF. In DNA form, the CDR3 reads TGTGCCAGCGCTCAGCTGGGGGGGGCCTCCAATGAGCAGTTCTTC.

V usage is TRBV4-3 and J usage is TRBJ1-3, with D maybe TRBD1 (6 bases). CDR1 and CDR2 (germline): LGHNA, YSLEER. The CDR3 contains 16 residues. Trimming left V 2 bases short and J 5 bases short, with 16 bases between. The CDR3 sequence is CASSQNSQGNRNTIYF. The CDR3 DNA follows: TGCGCCAGCAGCCAAAATTCACAGGGAAATCGAAACACCATATATTTT.

This chain connects TRBV19 to TRBJ1-5; D is perhaps TRBD1 (6 bases). Germline loops: CDR1 LNHDA, CDR2 SQIVND (reference sequence). Trimming shortened V by 3 bases and J by 5 bases, and 11 bases separated the two germline ends. The CDR3 loop spans 14 amino acids. This chain's CDR3 is CASSITGRYQPQHF. The CDR3 DNA reads TGTGCCAGTAGTATTACAGGGAGGTATCAGCCCCAGCATTTT. The full variable domain, rest sourced from reference TRBV19 and TRBJ1-5, is DGGITQSPKYLFRKEGQNVTLSCEQNLNHDAMYWYRQDPGQGLRLIYYSQIVNDFQKGDIAEGYSVSREKKESFPLTVTSAQKNPTAFYLCASSITGRYQPQHFGDGTRLSIL.

This clone was picked up a small number of times. The V and J genes are TRBV29-1 and TRBJ1-4; TRBD1 agrees at 7 bases. This CDR3 comprises 13 residues. Germline V lookup: CDR1 SQVTM, CDR2 ANQGSEA. The ends lost 4 bases at V and 12 bases at J; junction bases unmatched: 11. CDR3 nucleotide sequence: TGCAGCGTTGTAACAGGGGAGAATTTCGAACTGTTTTTT. As protein: CSVVTGENFELFF.

The V call is TRBV5-1, the J call TRBJ2-4; 8 positions agree with TRBD2. This CDR3 is 16 amino acids long. V was pared by 2 bases and J by 1 base, with 5 bases of the junction left unmatched. CDR1 and CDR2 (germline): SGHRS, YFSETQ. Written as DNA, the CDR3 is TGCGCCAGCAGCTTTGGGGCTAGCGGGGCCAAAAACATTCAGTACTTC. Translated: CASSFGASGAKNIQYF.

The chain recombines TRBV11-3 with TRBJ2-3; 9 bases line up with TRBD2. J gave up 5 bases and V 1 base, and 10 bases lay outside the gene matches. Germline V gene data show CDR1 as SGHNT and CDR2 as YENEEA. The CDR3 totals 17 residues. CDR3 region: CASSLVSSGTWGDTQYF. As DNA, the CDR3 is TGTGCCAGCAGCTTAGTGTCTAGCGGGACCTGGGGAGATACGCAGTATTTT.

A few counts support this clone. V gene TRBV9 combines with J gene TRBJ1-2, with a tentative D call TRBD1 (6 bases). Per germline, CDR1 SGDLS and CDR2 YYNGEE. The V end was cut by 4 bases, the J end by 0 bases, with 16 bases between. The CDR3 consists of 16 residues. CDR3: CASSRTPGQANYGYTF. The CDR3 bases are TGTGCCAGCAGCCGGACGCCGGGACAAGCTAACTATGGCTACACCTTC.

The V and J genes are TRBV6-2 or TRBV6-3 and TRBJ1-5, with 7 bases identical to TRBD1. This CDR3 comprises 13 residues. V lost 4 bases, J lost 6 bases, and 3 bases stayed unmatched. In germline, CDR1 is MNHEY, CDR2 SVGEGT. The CDR3 reads CASSFRGAQPQHF. In nucleotides, the CDR3 is TGTGCCAGCAGTTTCAGGGGGGCTCAGCCCCAGCATTTT.

The DNA of the CDR3 is TGTGCCAGTAGGGCCCTAGGGACATTGAACTATGGCTACACCTTC. Amino acid sequence: CASRALGTLNYGYTF. The chain recombines TRBV19 with TRBJ1-2; D might be TRBD1 (6 bases). V lost 6 bases, J lost 2 bases, and 16 bases lay in between. This CDR3 spans 15 amino acids. Germline CDR1 and CDR2: LNHDA and SQIVND (reference sequence).

The chain has TRBV19 and TRBJ1-4, with D possibly matching TRBD1 (5 bases). The V gene lost 8 bases and the J gene lost 5 bases, with 15 bases spanning the gap. CDR1 and CDR2 from the germline V gene are LNHDA and SQIVND (reference sequence). The CDR3 is 14 amino acids. CDR3 protein: CASGLDRTNEKLFF. In DNA, the CDR3 is TGTGCCAGTGGGTTAGACAGAACCAATGAAAAACTGTTTTTT.

The chain combines TRBV7-2 with TRBJ2-3; TRBD2 aligns across 7 bases. V shed 4 bases, J shed 2 bases, and the junction held 3 bases outside the gene matches. The CDR3 is 14 amino acids. Germline V gene sequence: CDR1 SGHTA, CDR2 FQGNSA. DNA for the CDR3: TGTGCCAGCAGCTGGGAGGGGCTCACAGATACGCAGTATTTT. This gives the protein CASSWEGLTDTQYF. Using reference TRBV7-2 and TRBJ2-3 for the parts outside the CDR3, the full variable domain is GAGVSQSPSNKVTEKGKDVELRCDPISGHTALYWYRQSLGQGLEFLIYFQGNSAPDKSGLPSDRFSAERTGGSVSTLTIQRTQQEDSAVYLCASSWEGLTDTQYFGPGTRLTVL.

The chain combines TRBV6-6 with TRBJ1-2; tentative D call: TRBD1 (5 bases). Germline V gives CDR1 MNHNY, CDR2 SVGAGI (reference sequence). Trimming cost V 2 bases and J 8 bases, with 15 bases left between them. This CDR3 is built from 14 residues. In DNA, the CDR3 is TGTGCCAGCAGTTACGAGCGGGGCGCGAGGGGCTACACCTTC. It encodes CASSYERGARGYTF.

The CDR3 sequence: CASSPQDTEAFF. The CDR3 DNA reads as TGTGCCAGCAGTCCTCAGGACACTGAAGCTTTCTTT. The chain recombines TRBV12-3 or TRBV12-4 with TRBJ1-1; D gene uncertain. Trimming left V 5 bases short and J 3 bases short, with 7 bases between. This CDR3 is 12 amino acids long.

The chain is built from TRBV9 and TRBJ1-5; tentative D call: TRBD1 (5 bases). Germline CDR1 reads SGDLS; CDR2 reads YYNGEE. The CDR3 is 13 amino acids. Between the trimmed V and J ends, which lost 7 bases and 3 bases, there was a span of 11 bases. CDR3 sequence reads: CASGQNFNQPQHF. The CDR3 DNA follows: TGTGCCAGCGGACAAAACTTCAATCAGCCCCAGCATTTT.

This rearrangement joins TRBV30 to TRBJ1-6, with a weak D call TRBD1 (5 bases). The CDR3 is 14 residues long. The germline V and J ends were trimmed by 5 bases and 9 bases, with 17 bases remaining between them. Germline assignment: CDR1 GTSNPN and CDR2 SVGIG (reference sequence). CDR3 coding DNA: TGTGCCTGGTCGGGAGTTGGAGGGGCTTCACCCCTCCACTTT. Amino acids: CAWSGVGGASPLHF.

J is TRBJ1-2 and V is TRBV5-1; tentatively, D is TRBD1 (5 bases). Trimming removed 4 bases at V and 0 bases at J, with 10 bases between. Germline CDR1 is SGHRS and CDR2 is YFSETQ. The CDR3 contains 14 residues. CDR3 nucleotides: TGCGCCAGCAGCAGGGACGGGACTAACTATGGCTACACCTTC. Translation: CASSRDGTNYGYTF.

In this sample, this clone turned up once. This chain joins TRBV27 and TRBJ1-5; no firm D call. In germline, CDR1 is MNHEY, CDR2 SMNVEV (reference sequence). V was clipped by 3 bases and J by 6 bases, with 6 bases between them. The CDR3 runs 12 residues. Written as DNA, the CDR3 is TGTGCCAGCAGTTTTAGCGGTCAGCCCCAGCATTTT. It translates to CASSFSGQPQHF.